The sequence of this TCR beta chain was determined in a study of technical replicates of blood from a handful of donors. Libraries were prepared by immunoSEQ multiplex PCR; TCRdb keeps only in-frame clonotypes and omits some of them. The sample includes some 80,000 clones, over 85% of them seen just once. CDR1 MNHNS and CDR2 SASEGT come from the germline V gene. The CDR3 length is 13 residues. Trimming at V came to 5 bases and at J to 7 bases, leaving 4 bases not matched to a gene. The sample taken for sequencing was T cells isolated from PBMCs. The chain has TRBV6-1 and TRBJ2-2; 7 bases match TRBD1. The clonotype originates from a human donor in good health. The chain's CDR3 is CASSKTGFGELFF. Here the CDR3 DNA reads TGTGCCAGCAGTAAGACAGGGTTCGGGGAGCTGTTTTTT.